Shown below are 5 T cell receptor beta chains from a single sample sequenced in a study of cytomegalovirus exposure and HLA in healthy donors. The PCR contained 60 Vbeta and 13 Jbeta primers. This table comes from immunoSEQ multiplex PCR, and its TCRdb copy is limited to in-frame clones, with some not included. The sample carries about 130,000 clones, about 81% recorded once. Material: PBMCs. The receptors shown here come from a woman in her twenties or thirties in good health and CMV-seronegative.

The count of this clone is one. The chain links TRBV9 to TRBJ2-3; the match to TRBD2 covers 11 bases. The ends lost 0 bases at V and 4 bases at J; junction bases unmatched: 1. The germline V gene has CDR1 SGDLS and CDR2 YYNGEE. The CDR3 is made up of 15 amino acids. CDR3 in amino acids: CASSVELAGADTQYF. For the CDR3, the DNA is TGTGCCAGCAGCGTAGAACTAGCGGGAGCAGATACGCAGTATTTT. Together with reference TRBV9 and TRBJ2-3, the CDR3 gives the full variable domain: DSGVTQTPKHLITATGQRVTLRCSPRSGDLSVYWYQQSLDQGLQFLIQYYNGEERAKGNILERFSAQQFPDLHSELNLSSLELGDSALYFCASSVELAGADTQYFGPGTRLTVL.

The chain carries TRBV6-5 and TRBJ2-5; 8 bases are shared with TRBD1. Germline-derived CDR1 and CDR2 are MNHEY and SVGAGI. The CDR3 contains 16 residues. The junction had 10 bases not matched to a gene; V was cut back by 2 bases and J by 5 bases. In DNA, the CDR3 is TGTGCCAGCAGTTACACCCGCGGACAGGGCAAGGAGACCCAGTACTTC. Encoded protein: CASSYTRGQGKETQYF.

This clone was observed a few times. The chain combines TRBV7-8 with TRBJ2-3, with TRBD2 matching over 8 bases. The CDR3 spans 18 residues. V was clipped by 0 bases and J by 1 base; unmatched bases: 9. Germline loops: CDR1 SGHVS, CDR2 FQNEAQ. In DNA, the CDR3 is TGTGCCAGCAGCTTAGCGCCAAGACTAGCGCACCGCACAGATACGCAGTATTTT. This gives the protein CASSLAPRLAHRTDTQYF.

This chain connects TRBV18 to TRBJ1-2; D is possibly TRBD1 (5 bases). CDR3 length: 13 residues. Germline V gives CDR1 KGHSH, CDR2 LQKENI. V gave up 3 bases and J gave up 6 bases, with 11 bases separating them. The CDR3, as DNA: TGTGCCAGCTCACCGCAGGGAGGAGATGGCTACACCTTC. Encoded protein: CASSPQGGDGYTF.

This chain's CDR3 is CATRTGFGTEAFF. DNA for the CDR3: TGCGCCACCCGGACAGGGTTTGGAACTGAAGCTTTCTTT. The rearrangement uses TRBV10-1 and TRBJ1-1; 8 positions agree with TRBD1. This CDR3 comprises 13 residues. Germline lookup yields CDR1 WNHNN and CDR2 SYGVQD (reference sequence). V trimming: 10 bases; J trimming: 5 bases; junction bases outside the gene matches: 9.